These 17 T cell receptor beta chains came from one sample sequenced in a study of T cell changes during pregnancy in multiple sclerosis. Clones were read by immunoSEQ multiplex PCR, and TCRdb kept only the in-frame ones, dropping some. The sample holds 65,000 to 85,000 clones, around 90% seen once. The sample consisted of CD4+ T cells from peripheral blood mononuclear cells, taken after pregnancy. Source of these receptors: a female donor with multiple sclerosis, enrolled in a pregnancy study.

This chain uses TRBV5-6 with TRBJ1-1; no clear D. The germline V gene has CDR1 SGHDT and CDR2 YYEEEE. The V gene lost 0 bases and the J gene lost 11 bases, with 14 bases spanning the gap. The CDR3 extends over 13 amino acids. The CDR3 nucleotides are TGTGCCAGCAGCTTGGGTACTCCGCCGGGGGCTTTCTTT. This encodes CASSLGTPPGAFF.

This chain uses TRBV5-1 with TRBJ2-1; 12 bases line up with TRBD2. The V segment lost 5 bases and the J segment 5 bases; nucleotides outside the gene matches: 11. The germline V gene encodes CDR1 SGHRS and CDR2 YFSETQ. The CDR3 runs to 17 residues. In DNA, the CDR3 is TGCGCCAGCAGAGTCGGACTAGCGGGGTTCGGGAACAATGAGCAGTTCTTC. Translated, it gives CASRVGLAGFGNNEQFF.

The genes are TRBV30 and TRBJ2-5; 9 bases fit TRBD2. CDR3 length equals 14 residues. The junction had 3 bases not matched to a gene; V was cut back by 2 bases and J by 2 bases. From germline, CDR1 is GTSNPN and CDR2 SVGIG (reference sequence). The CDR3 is CAWSQGLAQETQYF. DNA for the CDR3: TGTGCCTGGAGTCAGGGACTAGCTCAAGAGACCCAGTACTTC.

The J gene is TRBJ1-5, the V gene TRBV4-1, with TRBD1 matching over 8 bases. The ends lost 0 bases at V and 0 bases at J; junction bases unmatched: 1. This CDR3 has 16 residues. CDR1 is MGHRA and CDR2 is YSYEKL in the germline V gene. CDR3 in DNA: TGCGCCAGCAGCCAAGAGGGGACAGGTAGCAATCAGCCCCAGCATTTT. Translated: CASSQEGTGSNQPQHF.

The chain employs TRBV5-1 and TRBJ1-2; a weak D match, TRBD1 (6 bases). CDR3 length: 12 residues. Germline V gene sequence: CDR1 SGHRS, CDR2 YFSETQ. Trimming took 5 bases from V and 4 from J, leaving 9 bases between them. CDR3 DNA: TGCGCCAGCAGAGGACAGCTCTATGGCTACACCTTC. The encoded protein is CASRGQLYGYTF.

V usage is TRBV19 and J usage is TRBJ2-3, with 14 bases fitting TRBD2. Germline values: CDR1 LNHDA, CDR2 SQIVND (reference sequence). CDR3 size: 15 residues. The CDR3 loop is CATKGLAGAGDTQYF. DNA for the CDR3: TGTGCTACGAAGGGACTAGCGGGGGCCGGGGATACGCAGTATTTT.

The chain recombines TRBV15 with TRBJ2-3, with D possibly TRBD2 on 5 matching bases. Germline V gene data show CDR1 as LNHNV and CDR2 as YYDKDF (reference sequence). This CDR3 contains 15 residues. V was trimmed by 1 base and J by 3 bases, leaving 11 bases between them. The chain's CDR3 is CATSRVGLMTDTQYF. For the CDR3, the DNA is TGTGCCACCAGCAGAGTAGGACTGATGACAGATACGCAGTATTTT.

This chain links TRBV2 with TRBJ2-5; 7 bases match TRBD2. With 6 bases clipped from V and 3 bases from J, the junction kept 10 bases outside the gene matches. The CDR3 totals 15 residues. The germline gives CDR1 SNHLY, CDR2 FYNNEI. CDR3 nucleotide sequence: TGTGCCAGCAGCCCCTTGAGGCTAGCGGAAGAGACCCAGTACTTC. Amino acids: CASSPLRLAEETQYF.

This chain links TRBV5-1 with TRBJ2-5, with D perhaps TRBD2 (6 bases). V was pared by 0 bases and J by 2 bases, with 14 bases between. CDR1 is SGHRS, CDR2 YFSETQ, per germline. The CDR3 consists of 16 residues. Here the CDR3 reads CASSLALGGNQETQYF. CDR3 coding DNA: TGCGCCAGCAGCTTGGCCTTGGGAGGAAATCAAGAGACCCAGTACTTC. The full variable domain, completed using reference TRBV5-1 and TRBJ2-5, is KAGVTQTPRYLIKTRGQQVTLSCSPISGHRSVSWYQQTPGQGLQFLFEYFSETQRNKGNFPGRFSGRQFSNSRSEMNVSTLELGDSALYLCASSLALGGNQETQYFGPGTRLLVL.

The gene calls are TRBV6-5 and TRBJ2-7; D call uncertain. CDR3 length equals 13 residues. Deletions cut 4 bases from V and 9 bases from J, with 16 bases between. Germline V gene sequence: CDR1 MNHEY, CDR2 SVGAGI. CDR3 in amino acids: CASSLGAPAGQYF. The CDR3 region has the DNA TGTGCCAGCAGTTTAGGCGCCCCTGCAGGGCAGTACTTC.

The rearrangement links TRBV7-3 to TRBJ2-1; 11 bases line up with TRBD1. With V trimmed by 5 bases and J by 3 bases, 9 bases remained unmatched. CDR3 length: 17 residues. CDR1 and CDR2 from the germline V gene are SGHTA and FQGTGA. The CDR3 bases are TGTGCCAGCAGCCCACTCCCCGGGACAGGGGGCTACAATGAGCAGTTCTTC. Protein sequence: CASSPLPGTGGYNEQFF.

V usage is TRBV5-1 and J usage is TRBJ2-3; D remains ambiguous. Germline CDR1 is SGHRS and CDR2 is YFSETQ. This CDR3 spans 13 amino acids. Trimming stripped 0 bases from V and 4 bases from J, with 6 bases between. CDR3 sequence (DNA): TGCGCCAGCAGCTTGGCCCAGTCAGATACGCAGTATTTT. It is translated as CASSLAQSDTQYF.

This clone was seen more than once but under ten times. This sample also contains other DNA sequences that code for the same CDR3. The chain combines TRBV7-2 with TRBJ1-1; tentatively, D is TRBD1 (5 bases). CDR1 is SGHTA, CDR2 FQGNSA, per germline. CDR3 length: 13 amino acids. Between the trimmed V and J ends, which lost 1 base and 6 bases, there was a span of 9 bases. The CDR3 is CASSLVQVSEAFF. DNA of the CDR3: TGTGCCAGCAGCTTAGTACAGGTCTCTGAAGCTTTCTTT. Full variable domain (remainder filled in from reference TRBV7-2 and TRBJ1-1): GAGVSQSPSNKVTEKGKDVELRCDPISGHTALYWYRQSLGQGLEFLIYFQGNSAPDKSGLPSDRFSAERTGGSVSTLTIQRTQQEDSAVYLCASSLVQVSEAFFGQGTRLTVV.

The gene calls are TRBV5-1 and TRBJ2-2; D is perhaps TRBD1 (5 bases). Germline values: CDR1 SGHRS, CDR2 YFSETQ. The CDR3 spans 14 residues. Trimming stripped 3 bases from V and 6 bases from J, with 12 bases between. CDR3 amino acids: CASSSVGQAGELFF. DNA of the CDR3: TGCGCCAGCAGCTCCGTGGGGCAGGCCGGGGAGCTGTTTTTT. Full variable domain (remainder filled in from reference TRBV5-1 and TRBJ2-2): KAGVTQTPRYLIKTRGQQVTLSCSPISGHRSVSWYQQTPGQGLQFLFEYFSETQRNKGNFPGRFSGRQFSNSRSEMNVSTLELGDSALYLCASSSVGQAGELFFGEGSRLTVL.

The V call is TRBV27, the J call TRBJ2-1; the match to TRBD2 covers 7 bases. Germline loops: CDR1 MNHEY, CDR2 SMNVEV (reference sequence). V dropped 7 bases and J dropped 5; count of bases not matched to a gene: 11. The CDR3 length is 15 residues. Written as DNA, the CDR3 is TGTGCCAGCACCTACCTGGGGAGGGACCACAATGAGCAGTTCTTC. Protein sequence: CASTYLGRDHNEQFF.

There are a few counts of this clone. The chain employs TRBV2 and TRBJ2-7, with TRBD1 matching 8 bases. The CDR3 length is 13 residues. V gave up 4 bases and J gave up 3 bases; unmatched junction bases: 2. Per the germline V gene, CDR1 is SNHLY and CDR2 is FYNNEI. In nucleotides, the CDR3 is TGTGCCAGCAGTGGGACAGGGAACTACGAGCAGTACTTC. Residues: CASSGTGNYEQYF.

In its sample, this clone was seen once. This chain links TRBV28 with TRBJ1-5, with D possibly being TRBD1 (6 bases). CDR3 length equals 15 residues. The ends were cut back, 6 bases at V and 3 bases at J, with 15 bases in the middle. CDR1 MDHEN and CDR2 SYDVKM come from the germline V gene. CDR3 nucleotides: TGTGCCAGCAGCAGGGGTAGAGGTAACAATCAGCCCCAGCATTTT. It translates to CASSRGRGNNQPQHF.